Listed here are 6 T cell receptor beta chains from one sample, sequenced in a study of T-cell reconstitution after alpha-beta-depleted transplantation in children. Unique molecular identifiers featured in how the TCRbeta library was prepared. TCRdb independently ran MiXCR on the PCR reads; one entry per CDR3 protein. The profile covers about 240,000 distinct CDR3 sequences, with about 11% appearing a single time and about 2.4% taken by the ten largest. The sample here was PBMCs from the stem cell graft donor, taken from the stem cell graft. The receptors stem from a human donor who donated a stem cell graft to a child with acute lymphoblastic leukemia.

This chain connects TRBV12-3 or TRBV12-4 to TRBJ2-2; D remains unclear. The CDR3 spans 13 residues. Trimming took off 1 base at V and 9 bases at J, with 9 bases between the two ends. In nucleotides, the CDR3 is TGTGCCAGCAGTTTAGGCCGTTTCAGGGAGCTGTTTTTT. Residues: CASSLGRFRELFF.

This clonotype appeared many times. The CDR3 region is CASSTQGNIQYF. For the CDR3, the DNA is TGTGCCAGCAGCACCCAGGGGAACATTCAGTACTTC. The J gene is TRBJ2-4, the V gene TRBV12-3 or TRBV12-4; D might be TRBD1 (6 bases). CDR3 length: 12 amino acids. Trimming removed 6 bases at V and 7 bases at J, with 10 bases between.

This clonotype showed up many times. This chain uses TRBV20-1 with TRBJ2-7, with D possibly TRBD1 on 5 matching bases. The CDR3 is made up of 13 amino acids. Germline CDR1 DFQATT, CDR2 SNEGSKA (reference sequence). Trimming removed 3 bases from V and 1 base from J, with 10 bases in between. In DNA form, the CDR3 reads TGCAGTGCTAGTAAGGGGCTTTCCTACGAGCAGTACTTC. Translating gives CSASKGLSYEQYF.

This clonotype was counted ten times or more. The genes are TRBV20-1 and TRBJ2-3, with no clear D. Deletions cut 7 bases from V and 0 bases from J, with 11 bases between. The CDR3 sequence is 13 residues long. Germline V gives CDR1 DFQATT, CDR2 SNEGSKA (reference sequence). CDR3 in amino acids: CSGLSPSTDTQYF. The CDR3, as DNA: TGCAGTGGATTAAGCCCTAGCACAGATACGCAGTATTTT.

This clonotype was recorded at least ten times. The chain recombines TRBV27 with TRBJ2-3; 7 bases agree with TRBD2. V shed 5 bases and J 6 bases; nucleotides not matched to a gene: 11. The germline V gene encodes CDR1 MNHEY and CDR2 SMNVEV (reference sequence). The CDR3 spans 15 residues. CDR3 protein: CASSLQTSPGDTQYF. The CDR3 region has the DNA TGTGCCAGCAGTCTCCAGACTAGCCCGGGGGATACGCAGTATTTT.

CDR3 bases: TGTGCCTGGAGTGTCCAAGTTGGGGGCGAGCAGTACTTC. Translated: CAWSVQVGGEQYF. This chain joins TRBV30 and TRBJ2-7; D may correspond to TRBD1 or TRBD2 (5 bases each). CDR3 length: 13 amino acids. Trimming took 0 bases from V and 6 from J, leaving 12 bases between them. CDR1 and CDR2 from the germline V gene are GTSNPN and SVGIG (reference sequence).